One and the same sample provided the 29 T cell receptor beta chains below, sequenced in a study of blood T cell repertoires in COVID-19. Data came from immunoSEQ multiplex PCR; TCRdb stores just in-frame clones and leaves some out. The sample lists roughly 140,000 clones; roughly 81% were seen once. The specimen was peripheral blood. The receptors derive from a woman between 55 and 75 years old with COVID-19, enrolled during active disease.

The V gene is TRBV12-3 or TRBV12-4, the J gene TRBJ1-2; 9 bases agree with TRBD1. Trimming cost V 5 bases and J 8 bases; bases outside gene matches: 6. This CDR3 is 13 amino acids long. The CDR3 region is CASSTGQGRGYTF. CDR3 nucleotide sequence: TGTGCCAGCAGTACGGGACAGGGCCGCGGCTACACCTTC.

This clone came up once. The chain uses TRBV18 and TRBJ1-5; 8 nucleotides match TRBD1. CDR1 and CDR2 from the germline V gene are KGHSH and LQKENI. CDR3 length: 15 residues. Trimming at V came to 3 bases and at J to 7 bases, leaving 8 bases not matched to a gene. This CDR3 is CASSPYGTGEQPQHF. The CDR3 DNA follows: TGTGCCAGCTCACCTTACGGGACAGGTGAACAGCCCCAGCATTTT.

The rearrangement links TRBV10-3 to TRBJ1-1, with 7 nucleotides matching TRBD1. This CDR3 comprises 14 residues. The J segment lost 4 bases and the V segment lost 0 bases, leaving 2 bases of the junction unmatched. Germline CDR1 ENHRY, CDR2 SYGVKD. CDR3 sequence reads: CAISESGDSTEAFF. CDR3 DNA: TGTGCCATCAGTGAGTCGGGGGACAGCACTGAAGCTTTCTTT.

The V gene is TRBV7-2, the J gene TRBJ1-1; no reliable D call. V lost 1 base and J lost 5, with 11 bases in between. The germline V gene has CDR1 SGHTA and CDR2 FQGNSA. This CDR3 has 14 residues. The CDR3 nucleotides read TGTGCCAGCAGCTTAGGAGGGTTTAGAACTGAAGCTTTCTTT. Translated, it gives CASSLGGFRTEAFF.

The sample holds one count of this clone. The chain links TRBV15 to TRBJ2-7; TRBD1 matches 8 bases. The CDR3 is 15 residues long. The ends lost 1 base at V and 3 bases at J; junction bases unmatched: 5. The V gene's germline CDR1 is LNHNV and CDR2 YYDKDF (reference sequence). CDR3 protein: CATSRAGTGHYEQYF. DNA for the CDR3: TGTGCCACCAGCAGAGCTGGGACAGGTCACTACGAGCAGTACTTC.

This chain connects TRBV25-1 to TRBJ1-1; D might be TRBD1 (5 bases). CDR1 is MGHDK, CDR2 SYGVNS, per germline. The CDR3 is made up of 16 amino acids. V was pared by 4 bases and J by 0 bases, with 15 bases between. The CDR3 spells CASSAQMGLLNTEAFF. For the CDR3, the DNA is TGTGCCAGCAGTGCCCAGATGGGACTCTTGAACACTGAAGCTTTCTTT. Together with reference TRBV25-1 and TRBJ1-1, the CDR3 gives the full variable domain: EADIYQTPRYLVIGTGKKITLECSQTMGHDKMYWYQQDPGMELHLIHYSYGVNSTEKGDLSSESTVSRIRTEHFPLTLESARPSHTSQYLCASSAQMGLLNTEAFFGQGTRLTVV.

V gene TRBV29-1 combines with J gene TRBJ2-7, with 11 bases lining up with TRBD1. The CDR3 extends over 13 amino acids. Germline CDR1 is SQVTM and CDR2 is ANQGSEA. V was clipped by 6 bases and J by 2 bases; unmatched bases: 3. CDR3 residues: CSVGQGVAYEQYF. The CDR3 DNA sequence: TGCAGCGTGGGACAGGGGGTGGCCTACGAGCAGTACTTC.

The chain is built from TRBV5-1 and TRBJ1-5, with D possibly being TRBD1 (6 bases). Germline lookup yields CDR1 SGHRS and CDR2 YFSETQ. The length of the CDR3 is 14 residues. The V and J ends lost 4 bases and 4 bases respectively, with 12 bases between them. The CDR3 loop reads CASSEQGRNQPQHF. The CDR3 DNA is TGCGCCAGCAGCGAACAGGGTCGGAATCAGCCCCAGCATTTT.

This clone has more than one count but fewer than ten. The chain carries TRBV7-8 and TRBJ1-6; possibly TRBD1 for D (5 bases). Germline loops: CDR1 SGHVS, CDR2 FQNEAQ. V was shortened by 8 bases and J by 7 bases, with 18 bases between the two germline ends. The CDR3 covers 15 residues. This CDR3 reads CASGGQGGPNSPLHF. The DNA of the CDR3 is TGTGCCAGCGGAGGGCAGGGAGGTCCGAATTCACCCCTCCACTTT.

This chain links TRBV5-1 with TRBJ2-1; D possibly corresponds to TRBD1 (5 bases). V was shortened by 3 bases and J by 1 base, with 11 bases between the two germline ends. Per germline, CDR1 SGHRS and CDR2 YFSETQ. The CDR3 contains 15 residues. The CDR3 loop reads CASSSDTPSYNEQFF. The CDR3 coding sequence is TGCGCCAGCAGCTCGGACACCCCTTCCTACAATGAGCAGTTCTTC.

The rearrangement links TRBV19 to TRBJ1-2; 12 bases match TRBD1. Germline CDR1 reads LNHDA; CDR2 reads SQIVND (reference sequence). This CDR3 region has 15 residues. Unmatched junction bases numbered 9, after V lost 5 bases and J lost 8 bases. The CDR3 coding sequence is TGTGCCAGTAGTGTGGGACAGGGGGCGCGAGGGGGCTACACCTTC. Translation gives CASSVGQGARGGYTF.

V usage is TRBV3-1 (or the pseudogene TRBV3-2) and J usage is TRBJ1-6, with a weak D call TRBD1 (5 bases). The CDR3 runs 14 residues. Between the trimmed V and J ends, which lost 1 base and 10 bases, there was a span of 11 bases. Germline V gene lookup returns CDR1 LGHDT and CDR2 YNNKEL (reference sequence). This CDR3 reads CASSQAREGSPLHF. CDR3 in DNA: TGTGCCAGCAGCCAAGCCAGGGAAGGATCACCCCTCCACTTT.

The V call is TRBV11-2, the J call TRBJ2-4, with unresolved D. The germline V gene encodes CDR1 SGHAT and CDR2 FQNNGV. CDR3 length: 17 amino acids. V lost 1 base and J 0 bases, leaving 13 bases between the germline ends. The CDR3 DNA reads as TGTGCCAGCAGCTTAGTGCAGACTCAGCTAGCCAAAAACATTCAGTACTTC. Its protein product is CASSLVQTQLAKNIQYF.

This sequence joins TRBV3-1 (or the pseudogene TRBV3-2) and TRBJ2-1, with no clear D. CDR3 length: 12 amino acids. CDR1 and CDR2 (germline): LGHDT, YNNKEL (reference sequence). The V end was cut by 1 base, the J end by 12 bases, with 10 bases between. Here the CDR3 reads CASSQVLSVQFF. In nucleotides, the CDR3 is TGTGCCAGCAGCCAAGTTTTGTCCGTGCAGTTCTTC.

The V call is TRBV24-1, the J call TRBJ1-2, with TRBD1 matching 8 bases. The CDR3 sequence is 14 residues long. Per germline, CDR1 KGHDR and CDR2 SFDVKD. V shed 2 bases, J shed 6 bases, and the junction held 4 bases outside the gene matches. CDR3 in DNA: TGTGCCACCAGTGATTCGCAGGGGGCACATGGCTACACCTTC. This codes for CATSDSQGAHGYTF.

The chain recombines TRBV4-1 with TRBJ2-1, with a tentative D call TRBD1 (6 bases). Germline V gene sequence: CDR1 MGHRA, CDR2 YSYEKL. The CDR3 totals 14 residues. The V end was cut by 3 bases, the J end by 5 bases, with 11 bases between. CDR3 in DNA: TGCGCCAGCAGCCATAGTCGGACAGACAATGAGCAGTTCTTC. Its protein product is CASSHSRTDNEQFF.

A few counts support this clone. The CDR3, as DNA: TGTGCCAGCAGTGCCCCGGGACAGGGAGCGCGGCAGTACGTC. It codes for CASSAPGQGARQYV. The chain employs TRBV2 and TRBJ2-7, with 9 bases that match TRBD1. Germline CDR1 and CDR2: SNHLY and FYNNEI. The CDR3 has 14 amino acids. The junction had 10 bases not matched to a gene; V was cut back by 4 bases and J by 9 bases.

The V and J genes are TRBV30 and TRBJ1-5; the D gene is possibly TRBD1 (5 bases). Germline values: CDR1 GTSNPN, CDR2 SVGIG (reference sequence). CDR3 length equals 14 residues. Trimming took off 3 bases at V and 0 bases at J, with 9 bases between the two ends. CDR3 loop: CAWSGTPSNQPQHF. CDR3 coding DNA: TGTGCCTGGAGCGGGACTCCTAGCAATCAGCCCCAGCATTTT.

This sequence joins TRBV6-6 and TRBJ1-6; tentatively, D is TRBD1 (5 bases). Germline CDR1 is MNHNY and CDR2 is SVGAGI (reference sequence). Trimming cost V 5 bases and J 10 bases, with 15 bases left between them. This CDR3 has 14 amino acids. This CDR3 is CASSPQGGKSPLHF. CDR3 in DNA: TGTGCCAGCAGTCCTCAGGGAGGAAAGTCACCCCTCCACTTT.

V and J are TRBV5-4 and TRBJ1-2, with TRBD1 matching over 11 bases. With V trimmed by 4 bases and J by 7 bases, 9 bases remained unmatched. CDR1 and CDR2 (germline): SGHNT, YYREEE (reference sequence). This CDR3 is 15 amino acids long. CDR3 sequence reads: CASSLDTGTGGGYTF. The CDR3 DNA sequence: TGTGCCAGCAGCCTAGACACCGGGACAGGGGGTGGCTACACCTTC.

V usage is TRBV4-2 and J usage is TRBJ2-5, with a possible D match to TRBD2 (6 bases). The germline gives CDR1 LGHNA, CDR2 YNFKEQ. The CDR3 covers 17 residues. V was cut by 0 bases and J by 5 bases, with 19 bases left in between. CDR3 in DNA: TGTGCCAGCAGCCAAGAATTCCGGAGGCGCGGGGCTGAGACCCAGTACTTC. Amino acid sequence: CASSQEFRRRGAETQYF.

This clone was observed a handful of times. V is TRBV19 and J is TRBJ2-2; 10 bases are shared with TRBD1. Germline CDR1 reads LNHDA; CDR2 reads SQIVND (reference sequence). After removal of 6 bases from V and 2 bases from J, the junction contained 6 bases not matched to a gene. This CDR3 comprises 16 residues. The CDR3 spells CASSPSTGGNTGELFF. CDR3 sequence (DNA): TGTGCCAGTAGCCCCTCGACAGGGGGCAACACCGGGGAGCTGTTTTTT.

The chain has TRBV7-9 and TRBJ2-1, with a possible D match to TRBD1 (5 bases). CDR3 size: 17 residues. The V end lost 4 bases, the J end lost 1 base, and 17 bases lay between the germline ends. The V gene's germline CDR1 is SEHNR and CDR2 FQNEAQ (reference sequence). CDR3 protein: CASSSQGIGKSYNEQFF. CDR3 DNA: TGTGCCAGCAGCTCCCAGGGAATAGGTAAATCCTACAATGAGCAGTTCTTC.

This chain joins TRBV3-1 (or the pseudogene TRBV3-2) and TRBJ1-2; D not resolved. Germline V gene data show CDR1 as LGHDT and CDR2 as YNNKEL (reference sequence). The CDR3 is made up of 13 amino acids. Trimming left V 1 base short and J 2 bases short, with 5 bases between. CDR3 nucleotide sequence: TGTGCCAGCAGCCAAGCCCAGAACTATGGCTACACCTTC. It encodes CASSQAQNYGYTF.

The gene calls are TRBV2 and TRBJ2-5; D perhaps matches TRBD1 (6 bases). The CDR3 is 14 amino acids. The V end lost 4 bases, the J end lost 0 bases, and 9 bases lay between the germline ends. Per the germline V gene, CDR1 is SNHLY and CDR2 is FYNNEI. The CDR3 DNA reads TGTGCCAGCAGTGCTTGGGACAACCAAGAGACCCAGTACTTC. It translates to CASSAWDNQETQYF.

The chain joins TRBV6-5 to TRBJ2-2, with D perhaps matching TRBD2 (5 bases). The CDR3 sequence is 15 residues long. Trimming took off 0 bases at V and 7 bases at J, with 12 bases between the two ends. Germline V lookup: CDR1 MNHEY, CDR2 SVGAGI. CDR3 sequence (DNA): TGTGCCAGCAGTTACTCGAATTCCGGGAACGGGGAGCTGTTTTTT. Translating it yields CASSYSNSGNGELFF.

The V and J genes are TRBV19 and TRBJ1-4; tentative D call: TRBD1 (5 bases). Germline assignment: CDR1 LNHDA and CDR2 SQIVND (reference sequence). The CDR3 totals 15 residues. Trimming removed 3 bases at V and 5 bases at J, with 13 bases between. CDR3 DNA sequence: TGTGCCAGTAGTATGGGGCTGCTCCCCAATGAAAAACTGTTTTTT. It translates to CASSMGLLPNEKLFF.

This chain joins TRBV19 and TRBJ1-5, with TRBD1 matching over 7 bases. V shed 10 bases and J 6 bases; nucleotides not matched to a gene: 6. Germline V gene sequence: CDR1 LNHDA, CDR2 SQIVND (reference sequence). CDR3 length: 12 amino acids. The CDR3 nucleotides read TGTGCCAAAACGGGACAGCCTCAGCCCCAGCATTTT. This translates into CAKTGQPQPQHF.

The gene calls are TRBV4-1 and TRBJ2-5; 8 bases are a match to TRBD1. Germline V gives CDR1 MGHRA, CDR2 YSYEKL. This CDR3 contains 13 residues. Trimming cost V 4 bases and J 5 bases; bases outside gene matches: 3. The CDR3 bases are TGCGCCAGCAGCCGATACAGGGGGGAGACCCAGTACTTC. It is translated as CASSRYRGETQYF.